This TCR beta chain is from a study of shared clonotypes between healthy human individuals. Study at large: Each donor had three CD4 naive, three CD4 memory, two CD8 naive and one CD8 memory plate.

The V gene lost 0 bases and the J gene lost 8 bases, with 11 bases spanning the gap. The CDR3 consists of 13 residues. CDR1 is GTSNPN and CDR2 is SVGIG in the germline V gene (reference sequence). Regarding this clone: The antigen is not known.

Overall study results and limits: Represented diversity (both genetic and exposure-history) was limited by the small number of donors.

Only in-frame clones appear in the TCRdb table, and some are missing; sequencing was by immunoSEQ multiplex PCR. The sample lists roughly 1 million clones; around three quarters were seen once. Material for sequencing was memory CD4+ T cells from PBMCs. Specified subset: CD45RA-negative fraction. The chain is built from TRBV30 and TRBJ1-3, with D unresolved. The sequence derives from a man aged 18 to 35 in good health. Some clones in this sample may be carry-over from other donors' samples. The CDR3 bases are TGTGCCTGGAGTGTATCCGTTTTACACACCATATATTTT. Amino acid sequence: CAWSVSVLHTIYF.